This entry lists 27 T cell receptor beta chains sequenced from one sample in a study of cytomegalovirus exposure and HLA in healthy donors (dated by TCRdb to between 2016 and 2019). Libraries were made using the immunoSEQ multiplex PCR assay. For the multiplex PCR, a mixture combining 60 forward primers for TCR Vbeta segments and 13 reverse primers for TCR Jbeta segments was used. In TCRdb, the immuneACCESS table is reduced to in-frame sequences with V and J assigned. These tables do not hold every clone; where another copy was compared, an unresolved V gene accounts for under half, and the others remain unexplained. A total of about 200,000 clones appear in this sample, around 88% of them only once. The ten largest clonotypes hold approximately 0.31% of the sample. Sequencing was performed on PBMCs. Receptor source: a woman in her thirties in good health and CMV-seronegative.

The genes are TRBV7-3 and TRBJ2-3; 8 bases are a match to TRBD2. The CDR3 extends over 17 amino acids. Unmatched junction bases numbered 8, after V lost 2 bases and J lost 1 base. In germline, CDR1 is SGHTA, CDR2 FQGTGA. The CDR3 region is CASSLSGSGVRTDTQYF. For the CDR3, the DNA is TGTGCCAGCAGCTTATCTGGTAGCGGGGTACGCACAGATACGCAGTATTTT. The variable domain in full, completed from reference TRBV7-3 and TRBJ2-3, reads GAGVSQTPSNKVTEKGKYVELRCDPISGHTALYWYRQSLGQGPEFLIYFQGTGAADDSGLPNDRFFAVRPEGSVSTLKIQRTERGDSAVYLCASSLSGSGVRTDTQYFGPGTRLTVL.

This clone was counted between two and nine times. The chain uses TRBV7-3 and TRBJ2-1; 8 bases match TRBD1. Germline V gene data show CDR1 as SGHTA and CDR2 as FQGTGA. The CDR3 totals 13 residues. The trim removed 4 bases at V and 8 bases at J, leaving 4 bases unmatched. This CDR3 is CASSSTGADEQFF. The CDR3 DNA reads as TGTGCCAGCAGCTCGACAGGGGCCGATGAGCAGTTCTTC.

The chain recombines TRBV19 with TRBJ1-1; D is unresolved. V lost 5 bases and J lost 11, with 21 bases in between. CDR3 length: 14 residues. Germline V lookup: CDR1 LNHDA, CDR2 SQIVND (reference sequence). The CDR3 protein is CASSDRRGTQAAFF. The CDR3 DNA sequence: TGTGCCAGTAGTGACCGCCGGGGAACTCAAGCGGCTTTCTTT.

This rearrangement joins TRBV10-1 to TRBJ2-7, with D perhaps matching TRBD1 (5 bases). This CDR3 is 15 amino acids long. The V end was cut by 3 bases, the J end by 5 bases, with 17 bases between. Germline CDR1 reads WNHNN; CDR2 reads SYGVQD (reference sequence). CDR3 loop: CASSDSIRASDEQYF. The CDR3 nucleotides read TGCGCCAGCAGTGATTCAATCAGGGCCAGCGACGAGCAGTACTTC.

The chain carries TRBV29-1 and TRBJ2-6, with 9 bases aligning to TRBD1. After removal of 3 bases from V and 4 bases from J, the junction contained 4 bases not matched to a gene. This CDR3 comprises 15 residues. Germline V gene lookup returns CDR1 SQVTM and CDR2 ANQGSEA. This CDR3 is CSVETQGAGANVLTF. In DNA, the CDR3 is TGCAGCGTTGAGACACAGGGGGCGGGGGCCAACGTCCTGACTTTC.

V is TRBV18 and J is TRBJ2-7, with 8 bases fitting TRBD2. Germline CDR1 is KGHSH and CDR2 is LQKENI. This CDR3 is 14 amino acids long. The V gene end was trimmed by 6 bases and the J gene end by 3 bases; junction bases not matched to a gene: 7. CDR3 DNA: TGTGCCAGCTCGCCCGGGACTAGTCGCTACGAGCAGTACTTC. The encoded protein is CASSPGTSRYEQYF.

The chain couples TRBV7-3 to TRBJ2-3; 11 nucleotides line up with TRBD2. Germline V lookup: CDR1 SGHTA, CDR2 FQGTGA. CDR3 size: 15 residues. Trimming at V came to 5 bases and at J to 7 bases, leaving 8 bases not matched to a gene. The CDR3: CASSPIAGGQNTQYF. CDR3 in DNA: TGTGCCAGCAGCCCCATAGCGGGGGGGCAAAATACGCAGTATTTT.

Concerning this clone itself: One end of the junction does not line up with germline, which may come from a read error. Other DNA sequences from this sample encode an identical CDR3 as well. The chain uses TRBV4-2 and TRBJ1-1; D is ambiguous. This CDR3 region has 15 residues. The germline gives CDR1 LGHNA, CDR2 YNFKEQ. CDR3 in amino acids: CASSQDSWANTEAFF. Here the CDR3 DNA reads TGTGCCAGCAGCCAAGATTCCTGGGCGAACACTGAGGCTTTCTTT.

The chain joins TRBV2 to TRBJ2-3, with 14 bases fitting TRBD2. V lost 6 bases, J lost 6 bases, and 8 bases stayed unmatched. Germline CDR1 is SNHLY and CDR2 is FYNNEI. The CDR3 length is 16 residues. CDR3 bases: TGTGCCAGCAGGCCGGGACTAGCGGGAGTAACTGATACGCAGTATTTT. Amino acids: CASRPGLAGVTDTQYF.

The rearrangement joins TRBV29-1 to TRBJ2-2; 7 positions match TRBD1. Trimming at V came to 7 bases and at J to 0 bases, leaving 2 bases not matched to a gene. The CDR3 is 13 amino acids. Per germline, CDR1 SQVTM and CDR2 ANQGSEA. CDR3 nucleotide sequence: TGCAGCGGACAGGGTCCGAACACCGGGGAGCTGTTTTTT. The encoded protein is CSGQGPNTGELFF.

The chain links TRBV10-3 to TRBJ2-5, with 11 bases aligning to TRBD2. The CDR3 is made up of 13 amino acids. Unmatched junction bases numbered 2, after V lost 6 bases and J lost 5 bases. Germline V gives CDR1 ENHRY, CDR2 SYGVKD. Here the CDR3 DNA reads TGTGCCATCAGGGGACTAGCGGAGGAGACCCAGTACTTC. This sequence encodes CAIRGLAEETQYF.

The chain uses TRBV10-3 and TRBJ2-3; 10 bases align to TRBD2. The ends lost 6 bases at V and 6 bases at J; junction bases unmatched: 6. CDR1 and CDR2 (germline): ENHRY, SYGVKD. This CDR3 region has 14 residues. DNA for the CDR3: TGTGCCATCAGACCGGGACTAGCGTTCGATACGCAGTATTTT. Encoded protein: CAIRPGLAFDTQYF.

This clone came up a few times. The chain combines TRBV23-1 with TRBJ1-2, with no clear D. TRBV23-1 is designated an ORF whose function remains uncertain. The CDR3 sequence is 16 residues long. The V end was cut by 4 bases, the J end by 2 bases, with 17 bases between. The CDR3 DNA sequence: TGCGCCAGCAGTCGGTATGGCGACGGGGTAAACTATGGCTACACCTTC. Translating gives CASSRYGDGVNYGYTF.

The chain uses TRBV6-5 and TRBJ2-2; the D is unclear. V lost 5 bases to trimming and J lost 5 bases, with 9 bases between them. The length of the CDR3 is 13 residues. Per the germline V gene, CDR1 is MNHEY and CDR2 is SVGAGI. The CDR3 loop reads CASSKTETGELFF. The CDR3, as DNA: TGTGCCAGCAGTAAGACTGAGACCGGGGAGCTGTTTTTT.

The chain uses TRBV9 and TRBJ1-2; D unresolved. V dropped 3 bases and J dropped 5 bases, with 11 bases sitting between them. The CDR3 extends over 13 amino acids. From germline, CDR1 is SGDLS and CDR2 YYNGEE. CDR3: CASSAAGYYGYTF. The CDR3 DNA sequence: TGTGCCAGCAGCGCGGCGGGGTATTATGGCTACACCTTC.

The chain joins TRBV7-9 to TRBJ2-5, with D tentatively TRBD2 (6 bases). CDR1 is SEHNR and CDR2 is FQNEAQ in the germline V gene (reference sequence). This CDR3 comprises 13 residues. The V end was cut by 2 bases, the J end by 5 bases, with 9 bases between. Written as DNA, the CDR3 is TGTGCCAGCAGCTTATCCGGGACTGAGACCCAGTACTTC. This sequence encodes CASSLSGTETQYF.

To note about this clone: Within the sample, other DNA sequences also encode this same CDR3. The CDR3 DNA reads as TGTGCCGTAGCCCAGGTGGGACAGGTAACCTACGAGCAGTACTTC. Protein: CAVAQVGQVTYEQYF. V usage is TRBV10-3 and J usage is TRBJ2-7; 8 nucleotides align to TRBD1. Germline V gene data show CDR1 as ENHRY and CDR2 as SYGVKD. The CDR3 consists of 15 residues. Unmatched junction bases numbered 14, after V lost 11 bases and J lost 2 bases.

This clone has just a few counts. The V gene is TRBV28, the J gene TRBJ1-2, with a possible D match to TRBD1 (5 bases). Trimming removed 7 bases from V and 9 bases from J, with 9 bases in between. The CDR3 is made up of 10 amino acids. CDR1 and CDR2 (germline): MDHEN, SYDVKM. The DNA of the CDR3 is TGTGCCAGCAAGGGGCCAAGCTACACCTTC. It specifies CASKGPSYTF.

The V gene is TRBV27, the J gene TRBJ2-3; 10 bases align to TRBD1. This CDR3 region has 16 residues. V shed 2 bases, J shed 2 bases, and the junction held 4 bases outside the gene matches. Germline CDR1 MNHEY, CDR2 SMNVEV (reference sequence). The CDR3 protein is CASSLRRQGATDTQYF. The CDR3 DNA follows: TGTGCCAGCAGTTTAAGGAGACAGGGGGCCACAGATACGCAGTATTTT.

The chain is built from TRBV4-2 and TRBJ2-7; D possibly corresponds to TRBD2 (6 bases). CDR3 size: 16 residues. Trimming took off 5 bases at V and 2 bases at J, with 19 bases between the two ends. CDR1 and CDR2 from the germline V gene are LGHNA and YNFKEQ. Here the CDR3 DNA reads TGTGCCAGCAGCTCAGCCGCGGCTAGCGAGCCCTACGAGCAGTACTTC. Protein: CASSSAAASEPYEQYF.

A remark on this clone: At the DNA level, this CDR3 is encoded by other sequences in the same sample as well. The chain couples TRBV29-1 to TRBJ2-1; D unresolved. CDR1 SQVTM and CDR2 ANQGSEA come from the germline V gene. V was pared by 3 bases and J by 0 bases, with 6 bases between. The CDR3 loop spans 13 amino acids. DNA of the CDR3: TGCAGCGTTGACGGTGACTCCTACAATGAGCAGTTCTTC. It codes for CSVDGDSYNEQFF.

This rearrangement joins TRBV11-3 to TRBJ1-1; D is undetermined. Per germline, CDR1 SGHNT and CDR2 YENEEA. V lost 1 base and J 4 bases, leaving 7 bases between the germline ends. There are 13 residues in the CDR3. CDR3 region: CASSLVRGTEAFF. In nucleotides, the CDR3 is TGTGCCAGCAGCTTAGTCCGGGGCACTGAAGCTTTCTTT. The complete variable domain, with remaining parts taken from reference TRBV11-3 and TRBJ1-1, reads EAGVVQSPRYKIIEKKQPVAFWCNPISGHNTLYWYLQNLGQGPELLIRYENEEAVDDSQLPKDRFSAERLKGVDSTLKIQPAELGDSAVYLCASSLVRGTEAFFGQGTRLTVV.

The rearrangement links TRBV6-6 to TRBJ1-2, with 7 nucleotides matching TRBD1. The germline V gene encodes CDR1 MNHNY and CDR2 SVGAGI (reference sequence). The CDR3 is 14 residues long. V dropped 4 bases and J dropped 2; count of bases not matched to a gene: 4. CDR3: CASSLGGQNYGYTF. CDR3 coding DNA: TGTGCCAGCAGTTTGGGGGGACAGAACTATGGCTACACCTTC.

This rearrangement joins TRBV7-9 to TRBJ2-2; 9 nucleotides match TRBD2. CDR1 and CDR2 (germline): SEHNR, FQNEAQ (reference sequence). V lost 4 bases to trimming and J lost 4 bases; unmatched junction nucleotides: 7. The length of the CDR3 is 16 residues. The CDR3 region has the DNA TGTGCCAGCAGCTCGGGACTAGCTATAGGCACCGGGGAGCTGTTTTTT. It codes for CASSSGLAIGTGELFF.

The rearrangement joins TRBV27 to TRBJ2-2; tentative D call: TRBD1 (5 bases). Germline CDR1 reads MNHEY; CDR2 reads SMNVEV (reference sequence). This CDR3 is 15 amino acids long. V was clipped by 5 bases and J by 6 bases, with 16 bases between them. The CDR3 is CASSTHRIPSGELFF. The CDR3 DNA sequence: TGTGCCAGCAGTACACACAGGATTCCTTCCGGGGAGCTGTTTTTT.

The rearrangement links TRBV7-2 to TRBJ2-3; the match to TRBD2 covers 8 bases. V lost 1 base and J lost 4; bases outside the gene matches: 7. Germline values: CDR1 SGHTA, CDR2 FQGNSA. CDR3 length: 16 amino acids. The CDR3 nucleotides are TGTGCCAGCAGCTTAGATGGCCCGGGGGGGGCAGATACGCAGTATTTT. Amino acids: CASSLDGPGGADTQYF.

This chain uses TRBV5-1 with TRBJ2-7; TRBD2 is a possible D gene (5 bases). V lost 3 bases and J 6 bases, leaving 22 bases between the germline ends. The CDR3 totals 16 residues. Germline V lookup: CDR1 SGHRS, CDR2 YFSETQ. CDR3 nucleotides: TGCGCCAGCAGCTCGTATCCTTGGGCCGGGGAGCGCGAGCAGTACTTC. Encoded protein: CASSSYPWAGEREQYF. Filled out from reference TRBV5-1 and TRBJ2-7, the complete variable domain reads KAGVTQTPRYLIKTRGQQVTLSCSPISGHRSVSWYQQTPGQGLQFLFEYFSETQRNKGNFPGRFSGRQFSNSRSEMNVSTLELGDSALYLCASSSYPWAGEREQYFGPGTRLTVT.